This TCR beta chain was sequenced during a study of blood T cell repertoires in COVID-19. About the study: Donors in the United States, Italy and Spain gave samples during acute or convalescent COVID-19. T cells, B-cell-depleted T cells, or PBMCs supplied cDNA or gDNA.

The CDR3 has 13 amino acids. Losses at the gene ends were 10 bases for V and 4 bases for J; bases not matched to a gene: 8. Germline V gene lookup returns CDR1 SGHDT and CDR2 YYEEEE. In the original analysis: Reference gene primer amplification in the assay estimated nucleated cell counts. Here immunoSEQ multiplex PCR was the method, and the copy in TCRdb shows in-frame clones only, minus some. For V, J and clone size, that table is used; D and trimming come from the DNA. The profile covers about 270,000 clones, with 80% to 90% appearing a single time and approximately 10% taken by the ten largest. The rearrangement joins TRBV5-6 to TRBJ2-3; TRBD1 aligns across 8 bases. The sequence derives from a woman in her 70s with acute or convalescent COVID-19. Sequences were obtained from peripheral blood. The CDR3 DNA is TGTGCCGGGATGAGGACAGGGTCAGATACGCAGTATTTT. Amino acid sequence: CAGMRTGSDTQYF.